These 15 T cell receptor beta chains came from one sample sequenced in a study of blood T cell repertoires in COVID-19. Produced via immunoSEQ multiplex PCR; TCRdb's table is partial and in-frame only. The sample contains over 50,000 clones, 75% to 90% of which appear only once. Material for sequencing was peripheral blood. All receptors come from an elderly man with acute or convalescent COVID-19.

This clone turned up a few times. The CDR3 DNA follows: TGTGCCAGCAGTGAAAGGGGATCGGGTGAAGCTTTCTTT. Its protein product is CASSERGSGEAFF. The chain has TRBV2 and TRBJ1-1; D is possibly TRBD1 (5 bases). Trimming took 2 bases from V and 7 from J, leaving 11 bases between them. This CDR3 is built from 13 residues. Germline loops: CDR1 SNHLY, CDR2 FYNNEI.

This clone appeared a few times. The chain links TRBV12-3 or TRBV12-4 to TRBJ1-1; possibly TRBD1 for D (6 bases). Trimming pared 7 bases from V and 5 bases from J, leaving 14 bases between. There are 13 residues in the CDR3. In nucleotides, the CDR3 is TGTGCCAGCAACCGACAGAGGGGGACTGAAGCTTTCTTT. The encoded protein is CASNRQRGTEAFF.

The chain recombines TRBV5-5 with TRBJ1-6; D is unresolved. V shed 0 bases and J shed 6 bases, with 13 bases lying between them. CDR1 is SGHKS, CDR2 YYEKEE, per germline (reference sequence). The CDR3 runs 16 residues. CDR3 sequence (DNA): TGTGCCAGCAGCTTGGGGAGCGGGTCATTTAATTCACCCCTCCACTTT. It yields the protein CASSLGSGSFNSPLHF.

This chain uses TRBV7-2 with TRBJ2-5, with TRBD1 matching over 10 bases. V gave up 6 bases and J gave up 5 bases; unmatched junction bases: 6. This CDR3 comprises 14 residues. The germline V gene has CDR1 SGHTA and CDR2 FQGNSA. The CDR3 coding sequence is TGTGCCAGCAGAAAGGGACAGGGGAAGGAGACCCAGTACTTC. Its translation is CASRKGQGKETQYF.

The V call is TRBV5-1, the J call TRBJ2-5, with 8 bases identical to TRBD1. This CDR3 is 12 amino acids long. Germline CDR1 reads SGHRS; CDR2 reads YFSETQ. V was clipped by 9 bases and J by 5 bases; unmatched bases: 6. This chain's CDR3 is CATSRQGETQYF. DNA for the CDR3: TGCGCCACCTCAAGACAGGGGGAGACCCAGTACTTC.

This clone was found a few times. This chain joins TRBV7-6 and TRBJ1-1, with D perhaps TRBD1 (5 bases). Germline V gives CDR1 SGHVS, CDR2 FNYEAQ. The V and J ends lost 5 bases and 2 bases respectively, with 15 bases between them. This CDR3 is built from 15 residues. In DNA, the CDR3 is TGTGCCAGCAGCCAAACCTACAGGCCAAACACTGAAGCTTTCTTT. Its translation: CASSQTYRPNTEAFF.

The V and J genes are TRBV7-9 and TRBJ2-2, with 8 bases matching TRBD1. This CDR3 spans 16 amino acids. Germline CDR1 is SEHNR and CDR2 is FQNEAQ (reference sequence). Germline trimming cut 5 bases from V and 2 bases from J; bases unmatched to any gene: 7. For the CDR3, the DNA is TGTGCCAGCAGCATATCCGGGACAGGCAACACCGGGGAGCTGTTTTTT. Its translation is CASSISGTGNTGELFF.

This clone has only a few counts. V and J are TRBV5-1 and TRBJ2-7, with D tentatively TRBD2 (5 bases). Germline lookup yields CDR1 SGHRS and CDR2 YFSETQ. V lost 6 bases, J lost 3 bases, and 16 bases lay in between. This CDR3 is 14 amino acids long. The CDR3 protein is CASTTGPAGYEQYF. The CDR3 DNA follows: TGCGCCAGCACCACTGGACCCGCGGGCTACGAGCAGTACTTC.

This rearrangement joins TRBV6-5 to TRBJ1-5; TRBD1 matches at 10 bases. V was clipped by 8 bases and J by 6 bases; unmatched bases: 7. This CDR3 region has 14 residues. Germline CDR1 reads MNHEY; CDR2 reads SVGAGI. CDR3 in DNA: TGTGCCAGCCGCCGGGACAGGGGACCTCAGCCCCAGCATTTT. This sequence encodes CASRRDRGPQPQHF.

This chain uses TRBV30 with TRBJ1-6, with D hard to call. The CDR3 consists of 14 residues. The germline V gene has CDR1 GTSNPN and CDR2 SVGIG (reference sequence). Trimming left V 5 bases short and J 3 bases short, with 11 bases between. CDR3 protein: CAWGRSDYNSPLHF. The CDR3 DNA reads as TGTGCCTGGGGTAGAAGCGACTATAATTCACCCCTCCACTTT.

This rearrangement joins TRBV2 to TRBJ2-1; 9 bases align to TRBD2. V lost 4 bases and J lost 9; bases outside the gene matches: 10. CDR1 and CDR2 from the germline V gene are SNHLY and FYNNEI. The CDR3 has 15 residues. The CDR3 here is CASSGSGLASTEQFF. The CDR3, as DNA: TGTGCCAGCAGTGGCTCGGGACTAGCCTCCACTGAGCAGTTCTTC. Based on the CDR3 plus reference TRBV2 and TRBJ2-1, the full variable domain is EPEVTQTPSHQVTQMGQEVILRCVPISNHLYFYWYRQILGQKVEFLVSFYNNEISEKSEIFDDQFSVERPDGSNFTLKIRSTKLEDSAMYFCASSGSGLASTEQFFGPGTRLTVL.

This clone was counted a single time. This sequence joins TRBV19 and TRBJ1-5, with 8 bases matching TRBD1. This CDR3 is 16 amino acids long. Germline V gene data show CDR1 as LNHDA and CDR2 as SQIVND (reference sequence). Unmatched junction bases numbered 5, after V lost 3 bases and J lost 1 base. The CDR3 loop is CASSMVQGASNQPQHF. In nucleotides, the CDR3 is TGTGCCAGTAGTATGGTCCAGGGGGCAAGCAATCAGCCCCAGCATTTT.

The chain is built from TRBV3-1 (or the pseudogene TRBV3-2) and TRBJ1-2, with TRBD1 identical over 7 bases. With V trimmed by 6 bases and J by 4 bases, 8 bases remained unmatched. Germline CDR1 LGHDT, CDR2 YNNKEL (reference sequence). The CDR3 has 14 residues. The chain's CDR3 is CASRALGQPYGYTF. CDR3 DNA sequence: TGTGCCAGCAGGGCGTTGGGACAGCCCTATGGCTACACCTTC.

This chain connects TRBV20-1 to TRBJ2-7; TRBD1 is a possible D gene (6 bases). CDR1 and CDR2 from the germline V gene are DFQATT and SNEGSKA (reference sequence). The CDR3 runs to 14 residues. Trimming removed 3 bases from V and 0 bases from J, with 12 bases in between. In DNA form, the CDR3 reads TGCAGTGCTAGTTTCGGGACAAGCTCCTACGAGCAGTACTTC. As protein: CSASFGTSSYEQYF.

This sequence joins TRBV25-1 and TRBJ2-3; no clear D. V was shortened by 4 bases and J by 2 bases, with 7 bases between the two germline ends. Germline V gene sequence: CDR1 MGHDK, CDR2 SYGVNS. This CDR3 is built from 13 residues. The CDR3 sequence: CASSGHITDTQYF. CDR3 nucleotide sequence: TGTGCCAGCAGTGGACATATCACAGATACGCAGTATTTT.